These 6 T cell receptor beta chains came from one sample sequenced in a study of CD8+ T cells in alopecia areata. As to treatment: oral pan-JAK inhibitor, 5-10 mg twice daily. RNA was extracted and reverse transcribed into cDNA as the sequencing template. The table came from immunoSEQ multiplex PCR; TCRdb's copy has only in-frame clones and leaves some out. The sample consists of about 200,000 clones, approximately 61% of them appearing once. Material: CD4+ T cells sorted from blood, obtained at week 24, from a patient treated with tofacitinib. The receptors shown here come from a human donor with alopecia areata.

The chain links TRBV5-6 to TRBJ1-6; D is undetermined. Germline assignment: CDR1 SGHDT and CDR2 YYEEEE. The CDR3 runs 14 residues. The germline V and J ends were trimmed by 0 bases and 6 bases, with 7 bases remaining between them. CDR3 nucleotides: TGTGCCAGCAGCTTGGAGAGGAGTAATTCACCCCTCCACTTT. It codes for CASSLERSNSPLHF.

The chain's CDR3 is CASSVDSGGAPYEQYF. Here the CDR3 DNA reads TGTGCCAGCAGCGTAGATAGCGGCGGGGCCCCCTACGAGCAGTACTTC. The chain uses TRBV9 and TRBJ2-7; weak D call: TRBD2 (6 bases). V lost 0 bases and J lost 2, with 15 bases in between. CDR3 length equals 16 residues. Germline-derived CDR1 and CDR2 are SGDLS and YYNGEE.

This clone appeared once. The chain employs TRBV25-1 and TRBJ1-1; D is unresolved. Trimming took off 2 bases at V and 5 bases at J, with 9 bases between the two ends. Germline CDR1 MGHDK, CDR2 SYGVNS. CDR3 size: 13 residues. The CDR3 sequence: CASSEVAGTEAFF. CDR3 sequence (DNA): TGTGCCAGCAGTGAAGTAGCGGGAACTGAAGCTTTCTTT.

J is TRBJ2-5 and V is TRBV5-1; TRBD1 is a possible D gene (5 bases). The germline CDR1 and CDR2 sequences are SGHRS and YFSETQ. V lost 4 bases, J lost 5 bases, and 9 bases lay in between. The CDR3 spans 12 residues. In DNA, the CDR3 is TGCGCCAGCAGCCAGGGTCGGGAGACCCAGTACTTC. Translation: CASSQGRETQYF.

This clone was observed a handful of times. The chain carries TRBV5-5 and TRBJ2-7; no clear D gene. With 7 bases removed from V and 0 bases from J, the gap between germline ends came to 17 bases. This CDR3 has 15 amino acids. Germline CDR1 and CDR2: SGHKS and YYEKEE (reference sequence). CDR3 bases: TGTGCCAGCGGAGATATCGGTCGAATCTCCTACGAGCAGTACTTC. Encoded protein: CASGDIGRISYEQYF.

The sample holds a few counts of this clone. The rearrangement uses TRBV29-1 and TRBJ1-1, with D unresolved. From germline, CDR1 is SQVTM and CDR2 ANQGSEA. V shed 4 bases and J shed 4 bases, with 10 bases lying between them. The CDR3 extends over 12 amino acids. CDR3 in amino acids: CSVGGDGTEAFF. The CDR3 DNA follows: TGCAGCGTTGGCGGGGATGGCACTGAAGCTTTCTTT. The full variable domain, completed using reference TRBV29-1 and TRBJ1-1, is SAVISQKPSRDICQRGTSLTIQCQVDSQVTMMFWYRQQPGQSLTLIATANQGSEATYESGFVIDKFPISRPNLTFSTLTVSNMSPEDSSIYLCSVGGDGTEAFFGQGTRLTVV.